This T cell receptor beta chain derives from a study of blood T cell repertoires in COVID-19. Study overall: Samples representing acute and convalescent COVID-19 were sourced from the United States, Italy and Spain. Nucleic acid was either cDNA or gDNA, and it came from T cells, B-cell-depleted T cells, or PBMCs.

Individuals aged 18 to 89 years were recruited from 24 US areas. Participant-given clinical history determined each cohort assignment. Here immunoSEQ multiplex PCR was the method, and the copy in TCRdb shows in-frame clones only, minus some. The data show 110,000 to 150,000 clones, with 84% seen just once and under 2% held by the top ten. CDR3 length: 14 residues. V dropped 6 bases and J dropped 5 bases, with 16 bases sitting between them. Germline V gene lookup returns CDR1 SQVTM and CDR2 ANQGSEA. The sample consisted of PBMCs or T cells enriched from blood (not recorded which). This chain connects TRBV29-1 to TRBJ2-2; a possible D gene is TRBD2 (6 bases). This sequence was found in a woman younger than 35 who had been exposed to COVID-19. This chain's CDR3 is CSVVGGLRTGELFF. As DNA, the CDR3 is TGCAGCGTCGTAGGCGGACTACGTACCGGGGAGCTGTTTTTT.